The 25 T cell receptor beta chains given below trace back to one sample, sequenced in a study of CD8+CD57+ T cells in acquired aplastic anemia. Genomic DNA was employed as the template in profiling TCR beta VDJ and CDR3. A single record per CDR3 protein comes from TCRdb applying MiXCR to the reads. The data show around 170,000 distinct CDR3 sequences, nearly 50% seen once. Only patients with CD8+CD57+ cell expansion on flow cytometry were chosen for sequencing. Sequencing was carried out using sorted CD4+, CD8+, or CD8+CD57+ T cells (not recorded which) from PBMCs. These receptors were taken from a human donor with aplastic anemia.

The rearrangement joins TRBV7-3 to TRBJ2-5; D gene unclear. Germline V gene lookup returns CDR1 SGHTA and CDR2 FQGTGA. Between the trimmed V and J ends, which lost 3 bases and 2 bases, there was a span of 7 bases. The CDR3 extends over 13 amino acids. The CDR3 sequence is CASSFLPQETQYF. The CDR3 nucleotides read TGTGCCAGCAGCTTCCTGCCTCAAGAGACCCAGTACTTC.

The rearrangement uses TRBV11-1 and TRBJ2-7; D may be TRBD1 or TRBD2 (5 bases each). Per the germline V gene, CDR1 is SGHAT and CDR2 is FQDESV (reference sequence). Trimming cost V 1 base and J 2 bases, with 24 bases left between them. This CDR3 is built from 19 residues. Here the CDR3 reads CASSLVHGGPGTGTYEQYF. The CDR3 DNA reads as TGTGCCAGCAGCTTAGTCCATGGGGGACCCGGGACGGGGACCTACGAGCAGTACTTC.

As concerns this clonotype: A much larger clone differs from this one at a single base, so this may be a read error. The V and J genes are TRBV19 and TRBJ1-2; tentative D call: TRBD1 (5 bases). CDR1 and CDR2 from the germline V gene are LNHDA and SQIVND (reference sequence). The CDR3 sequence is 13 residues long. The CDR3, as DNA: TGTGTCAGTAGTATCACCGGGACCGGGCGCTACGCCTTC. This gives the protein CVSSITGTGRYAF. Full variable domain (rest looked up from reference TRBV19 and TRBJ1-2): DGGITQSPKYLFRKEGQNVTLSCEQNLNHDAMYWYRQDPGQGLRLIYYSQIVNDFQKGDIAEGYSVSREKKESFPLTVTSAQKNPTAFYLCVSSITGTGRYAFGSGTRLTVV.

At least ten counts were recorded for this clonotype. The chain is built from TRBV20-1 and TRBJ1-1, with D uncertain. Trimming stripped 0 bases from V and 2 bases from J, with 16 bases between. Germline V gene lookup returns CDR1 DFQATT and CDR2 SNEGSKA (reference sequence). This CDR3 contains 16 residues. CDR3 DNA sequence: TGCAGTGCTAGAGAAAGTCGGCGGATGACTAACACTGAAGCTTTCTTT. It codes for CSARESRRMTNTEAFF.

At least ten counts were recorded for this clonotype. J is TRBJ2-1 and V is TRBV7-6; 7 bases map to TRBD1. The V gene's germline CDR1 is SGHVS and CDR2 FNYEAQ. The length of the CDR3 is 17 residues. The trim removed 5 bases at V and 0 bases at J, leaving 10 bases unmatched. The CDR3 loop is CASSRTLDRFSYNEQFF. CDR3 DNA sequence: TGTGCCAGCAGCCGAACGTTGGACAGGTTCTCCTACAATGAGCAGTTCTTC.

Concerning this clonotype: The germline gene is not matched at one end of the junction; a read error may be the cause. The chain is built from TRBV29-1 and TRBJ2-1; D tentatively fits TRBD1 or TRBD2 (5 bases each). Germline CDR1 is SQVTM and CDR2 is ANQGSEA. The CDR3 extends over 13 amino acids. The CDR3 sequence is CSVVRAGYNEQSF. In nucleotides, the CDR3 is TGCAGCGTTGTCAGGGCGGGTTACAATGAGCAGTCCTTC.

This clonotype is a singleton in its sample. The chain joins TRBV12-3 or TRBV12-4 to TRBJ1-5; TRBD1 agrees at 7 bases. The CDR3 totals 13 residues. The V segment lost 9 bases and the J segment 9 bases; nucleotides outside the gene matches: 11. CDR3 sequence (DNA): TGTGCCAGTACCAGGACAGGATCGCGGCCCCAGCATTTT. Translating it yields CASTRTGSRPQHF.

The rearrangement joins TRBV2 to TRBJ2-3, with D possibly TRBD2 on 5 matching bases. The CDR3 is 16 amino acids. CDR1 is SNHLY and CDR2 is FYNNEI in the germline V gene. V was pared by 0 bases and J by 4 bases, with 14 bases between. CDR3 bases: TGTGCCAGCAGTGAAGCGCTGGCGGGCGGTTCAGATACGCAGTATTTT. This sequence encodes CASSEALAGGSDTQYF. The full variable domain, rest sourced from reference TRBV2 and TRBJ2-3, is EPEVTQTPSHQVTQMGQEVILRCVPISNHLYFYWYRQILGQKVEFLVSFYNNEISEKSEIFDDQFSVERPDGSNFTLKIRSTKLEDSAMYFCASSEALAGGSDTQYFGPGTRLTVL.

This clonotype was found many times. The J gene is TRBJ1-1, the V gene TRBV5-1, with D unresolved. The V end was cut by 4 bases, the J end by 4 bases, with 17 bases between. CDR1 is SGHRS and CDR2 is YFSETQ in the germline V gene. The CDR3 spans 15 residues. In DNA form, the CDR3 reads TGCGCCAGCAGCCCTGATATGCCGGAGTTCACTGAAGCTTTCTTT. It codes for CASSPDMPEFTEAFF.

As DNA, the CDR3 is TGTGCCACCAGCTCTAGGGACTCCTCCTACGAGCAGTACTTC. Translating it yields CATSSRDSSYEQYF. The V gene is TRBV15, the J gene TRBJ2-7, with a possible D match to TRBD2 (6 bases). The CDR3 sequence is 14 residues long. Germline V lookup: CDR1 LNHNV, CDR2 YYDKDF (reference sequence). Trimming cost V 5 bases and J 0 bases, with 11 bases left between them.

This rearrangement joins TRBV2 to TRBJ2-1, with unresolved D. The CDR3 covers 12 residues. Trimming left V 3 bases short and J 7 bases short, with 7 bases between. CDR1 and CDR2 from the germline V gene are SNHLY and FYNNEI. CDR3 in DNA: TGTGCCAGCAGTGACTCAGTAAATGAGCAGTTCTTC. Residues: CASSDSVNEQFF.

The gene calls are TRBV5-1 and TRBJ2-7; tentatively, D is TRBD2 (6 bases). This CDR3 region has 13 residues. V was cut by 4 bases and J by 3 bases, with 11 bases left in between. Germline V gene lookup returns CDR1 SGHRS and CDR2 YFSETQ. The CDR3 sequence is CASSTPEGYEQYF. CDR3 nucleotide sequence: TGCGCCAGCAGCACCCCGGAGGGCTACGAGCAGTACTTC.

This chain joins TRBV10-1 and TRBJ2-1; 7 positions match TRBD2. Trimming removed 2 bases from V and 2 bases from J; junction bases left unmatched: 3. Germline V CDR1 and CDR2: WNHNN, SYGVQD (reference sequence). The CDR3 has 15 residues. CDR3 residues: CASSEERGTYNEQFF. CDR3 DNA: TGCGCCAGCAGTGAGGAGCGGGGAACCTACAATGAGCAGTTCTTC.

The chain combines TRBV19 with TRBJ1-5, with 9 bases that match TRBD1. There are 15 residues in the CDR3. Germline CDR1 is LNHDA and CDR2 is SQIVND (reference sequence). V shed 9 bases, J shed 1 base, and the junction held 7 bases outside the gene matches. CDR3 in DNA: TGTGCCAGCCTACAGGGGGCGGAAAGCAATCAGCCCCAGCATTTT. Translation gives CASLQGAESNQPQHF.

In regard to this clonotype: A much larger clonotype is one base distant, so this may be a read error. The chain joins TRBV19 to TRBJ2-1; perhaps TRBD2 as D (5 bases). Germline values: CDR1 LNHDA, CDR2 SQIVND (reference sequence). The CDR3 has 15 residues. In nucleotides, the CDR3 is TGCGCCAGCTACCAGTTTGGACTGGGCGACAATGAGCAGTTCTTC. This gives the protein CASYQFGLGDNEQFF.

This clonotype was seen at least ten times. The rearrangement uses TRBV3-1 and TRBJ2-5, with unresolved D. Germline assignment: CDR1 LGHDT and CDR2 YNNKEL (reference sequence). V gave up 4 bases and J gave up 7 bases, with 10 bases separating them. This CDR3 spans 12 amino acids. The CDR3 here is CASSRLGGTQYF. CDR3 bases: TGTGCCAGCAGCCGGCTGGGTGGGACCCAGTACTTC.

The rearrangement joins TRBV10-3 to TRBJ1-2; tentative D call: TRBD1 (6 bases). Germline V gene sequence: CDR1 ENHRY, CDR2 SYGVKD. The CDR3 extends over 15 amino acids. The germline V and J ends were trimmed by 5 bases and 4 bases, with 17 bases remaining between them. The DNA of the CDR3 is TGTGCCATCAGTTACCCAGGGGCCGTAATCTATGGCTACACCTTC. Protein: CAISYPGAVIYGYTF.

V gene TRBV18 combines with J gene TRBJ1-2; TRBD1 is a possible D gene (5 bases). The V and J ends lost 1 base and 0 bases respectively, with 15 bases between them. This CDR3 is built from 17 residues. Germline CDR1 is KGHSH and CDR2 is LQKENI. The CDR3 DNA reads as TGTGCCAGCTCACCACAGGGCGCGGGGCTTTCTAACTATGGCTACACCTTC. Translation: CASSPQGAGLSNYGYTF.

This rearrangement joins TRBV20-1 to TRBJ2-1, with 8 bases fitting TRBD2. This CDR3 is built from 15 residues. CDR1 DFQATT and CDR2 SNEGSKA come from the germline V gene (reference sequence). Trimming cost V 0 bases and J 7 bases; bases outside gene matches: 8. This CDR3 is CSAREAGGVVNEQFF. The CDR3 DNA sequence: TGCAGTGCTAGAGAGGCGGGGGGCGTGGTGAATGAGCAGTTCTTC.

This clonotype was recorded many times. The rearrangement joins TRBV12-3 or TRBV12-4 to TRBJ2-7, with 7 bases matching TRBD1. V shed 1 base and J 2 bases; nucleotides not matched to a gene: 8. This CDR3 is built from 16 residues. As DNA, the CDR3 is TGTGCCAGCAGTTTAGAGGTTACGGGACAGACCTACGAGCAGTACTTC. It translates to CASSLEVTGQTYEQYF.

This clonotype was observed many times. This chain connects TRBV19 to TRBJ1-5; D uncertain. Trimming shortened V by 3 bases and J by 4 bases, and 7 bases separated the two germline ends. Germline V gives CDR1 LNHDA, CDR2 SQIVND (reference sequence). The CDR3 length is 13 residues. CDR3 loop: CASSIGVNQPQHF. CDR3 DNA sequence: TGTGCCAGTAGTATCGGGGTTAATCAGCCCCAGCATTTT.

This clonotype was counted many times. The CDR3 DNA is TGTGCCAGCAGCTTTAACAGGGGTGAAGCTTTCTTT. Translated, it gives CASSFNRGEAFF. This chain joins TRBV7-9 and TRBJ1-1; 7 bases map to TRBD1. The CDR3 is 12 amino acids. Germline CDR1 SEHNR, CDR2 FQNEAQ (reference sequence). J lost 7 bases, V lost 3 bases, and 2 bases had no gene match.

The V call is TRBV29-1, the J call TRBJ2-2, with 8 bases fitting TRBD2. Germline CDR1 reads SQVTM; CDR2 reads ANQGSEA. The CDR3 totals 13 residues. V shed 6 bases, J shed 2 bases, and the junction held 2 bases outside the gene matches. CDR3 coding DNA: TGCAGCGTACTAGCGGTTAACACCGGGGAGCTGTTTTTT. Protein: CSVLAVNTGELFF.

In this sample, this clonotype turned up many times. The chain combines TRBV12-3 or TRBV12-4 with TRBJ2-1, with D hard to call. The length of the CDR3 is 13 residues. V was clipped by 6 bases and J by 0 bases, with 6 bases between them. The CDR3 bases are TGTGCCAGCAGCTTGGGCTCCTACAATGAGCAGTTCTTC. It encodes CASSLGSYNEQFF.

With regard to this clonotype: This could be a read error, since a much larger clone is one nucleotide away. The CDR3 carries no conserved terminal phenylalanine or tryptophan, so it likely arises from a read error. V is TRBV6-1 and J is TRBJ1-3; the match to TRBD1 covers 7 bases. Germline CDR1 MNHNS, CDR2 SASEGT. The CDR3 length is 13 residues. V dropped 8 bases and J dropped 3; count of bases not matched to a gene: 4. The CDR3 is CASQGGGGNTIYS. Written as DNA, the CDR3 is TGTGCCAGCCAAGGGGGCGGTGGAAACACCATATATTCT.